This T cell receptor (beta chain) originates from a study of response to subunit inactivated influenza vaccine. MiXCR, run by TCRdb on the RT-PCR reads, gives a single entry per CDR3 protein. Here the sample spans roughly 540,000 distinct CDR3 sequences, around 21% being singletons. Germline CDR1 reads MDHEN; CDR2 reads SYDVKM. This CDR3 spans 15 amino acids. The J segment lost 3 bases and the V segment lost 2 bases, leaving 6 bases of the junction unmatched. This same sample was also taken into another study, of T cells expressing NK-cell markers. Per that paper: A 5'RACE template switching approach incorporating UMIs was used to make TCR beta cDNA. Sorted CD3+CD56-NKG2C+, CD3+CD56+NKG2C- and CD3+CD56+NKG2C+ T cells were the source of the TCR beta repertoires. What restricted sorting to alpha-beta TCR T cells in several experiments was an anti-gamma-delta TCR antibody. Each of six donors carried dominant NKG2C+ clonotypes accounting for roughly 1.0-8% of CD8+ T cells. Researchers report these clonotypes also headed the CD3+CD56-NKG2C+ fraction in several donors.

Here the sequenced sample was CD4+ T cells sorted from PBMCs, taken 12 days after vaccination. This TCR was sampled from a man aged 50-60 years who received an inactivated influenza vaccine. The chain joins TRBV28 to TRBJ2-7, with 8 bases lining up with TRBD2. This CDR3 is CASSLVQAGDYEQYF. CDR3 DNA: TGTGCCAGCAGTTTAGTCCAAGCGGGGGACTACGAGCAGTACTTC. The full variable domain, rest sourced from reference TRBV28 and TRBJ2-7, is DVKVTQSSRYLVKRTGEKVFLECVQDMDHENMFWYRQDPGLGLRLIYFSYDVKMKEKGDIPEGYSVSREKKERFSLILESASTNQTSMYLCASSLVQAGDYEQYFGPGTRLTVT.